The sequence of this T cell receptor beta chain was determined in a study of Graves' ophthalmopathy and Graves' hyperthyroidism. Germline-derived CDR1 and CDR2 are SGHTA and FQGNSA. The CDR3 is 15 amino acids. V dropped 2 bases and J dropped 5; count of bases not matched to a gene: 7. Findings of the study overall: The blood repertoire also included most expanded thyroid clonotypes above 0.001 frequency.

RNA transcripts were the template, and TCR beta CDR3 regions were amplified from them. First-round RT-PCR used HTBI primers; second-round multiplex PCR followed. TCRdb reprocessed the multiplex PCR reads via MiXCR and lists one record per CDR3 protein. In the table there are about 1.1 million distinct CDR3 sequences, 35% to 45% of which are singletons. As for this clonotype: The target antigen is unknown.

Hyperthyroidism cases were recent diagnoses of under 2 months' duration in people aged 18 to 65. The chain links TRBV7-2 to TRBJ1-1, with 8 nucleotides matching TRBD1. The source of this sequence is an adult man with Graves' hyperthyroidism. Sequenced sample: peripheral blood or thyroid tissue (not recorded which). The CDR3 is CASSLTGGVTTEAFF. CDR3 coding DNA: TGTGCCAGCAGCTTAACAGGGGGGGTCACGACTGAAGCTTTCTTT.